This TCR beta chain was identified in a study of cytomegalovirus exposure and HLA in healthy donors. Researchers ran the PCR with 60 Vbeta and 13 Jbeta primers. Clones were read by immunoSEQ multiplex PCR, and TCRdb kept only the in-frame ones, dropping some. The data show under 200,000 clones, 85% seen once. CDR3 length: 14 amino acids. Trimming removed 5 bases from V and 0 bases from J; junction bases left unmatched: 4. Germline assignment: CDR1 GTSNPN and CDR2 SVGIG (reference sequence). The chain recombines TRBV30 with TRBJ1-3, with 7 bases identical to TRBD1. The clonotype comes from a man in his thirties or forties in good health and CMV-seropositive. Material for sequencing was PBMCs. CDR3 loop: CAWHRGRSGNTIYF. In nucleotides, the CDR3 is TGTGCCTGGCACAGGGGCCGCTCTGGAAACACCATATATTTT.